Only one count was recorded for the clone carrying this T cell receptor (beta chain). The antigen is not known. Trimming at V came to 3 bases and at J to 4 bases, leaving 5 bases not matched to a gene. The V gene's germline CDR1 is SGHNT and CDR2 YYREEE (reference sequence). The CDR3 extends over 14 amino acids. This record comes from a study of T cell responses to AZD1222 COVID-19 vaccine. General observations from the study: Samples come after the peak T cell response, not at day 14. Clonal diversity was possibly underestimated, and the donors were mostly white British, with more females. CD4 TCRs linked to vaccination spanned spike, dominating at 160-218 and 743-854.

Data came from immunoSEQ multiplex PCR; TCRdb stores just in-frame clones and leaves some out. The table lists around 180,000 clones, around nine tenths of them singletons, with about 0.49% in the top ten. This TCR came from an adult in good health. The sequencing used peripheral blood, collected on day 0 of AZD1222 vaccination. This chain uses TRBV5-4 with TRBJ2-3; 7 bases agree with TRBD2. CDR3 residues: CASSSQRDADTQYF. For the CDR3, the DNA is TGTGCCAGCAGCTCTCAGCGGGATGCAGATACGCAGTATTTT.